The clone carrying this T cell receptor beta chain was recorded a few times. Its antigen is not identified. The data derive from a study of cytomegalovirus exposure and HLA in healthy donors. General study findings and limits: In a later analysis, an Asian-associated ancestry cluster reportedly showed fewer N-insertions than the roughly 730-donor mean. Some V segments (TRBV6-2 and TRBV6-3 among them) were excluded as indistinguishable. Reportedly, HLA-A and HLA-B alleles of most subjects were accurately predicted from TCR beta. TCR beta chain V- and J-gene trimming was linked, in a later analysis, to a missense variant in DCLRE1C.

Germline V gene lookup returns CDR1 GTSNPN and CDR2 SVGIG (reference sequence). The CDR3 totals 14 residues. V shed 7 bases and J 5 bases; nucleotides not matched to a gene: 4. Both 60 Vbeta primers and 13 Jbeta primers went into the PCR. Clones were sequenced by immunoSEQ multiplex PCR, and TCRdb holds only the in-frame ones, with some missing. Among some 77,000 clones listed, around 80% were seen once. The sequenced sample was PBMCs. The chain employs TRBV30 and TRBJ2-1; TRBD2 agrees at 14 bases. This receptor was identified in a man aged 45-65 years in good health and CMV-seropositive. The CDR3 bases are TGTGCCTCTCGACTAGCGGGAGGGGACAATGAGCAGTTCTTC. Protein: CASRLAGGDNEQFF. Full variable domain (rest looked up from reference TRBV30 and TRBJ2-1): SQTIHQWPATLVQPVGSPLSLECTVEGTSNPNLYWYRQAAGRGLQLLFYSVGIGQISSEVPQNLSASRPQDRQFILSSKKLLLSDSGFYLCASRLAGGDNEQFFGPGTRLTVL.